The present TCR beta chain was sequenced within a study of PD-L1 blockade in urothelial cancer. For the study at large: Atezolizumab 1,200 mg was given intravenously every 3 weeks, starting 2014.

Measured with immunoSEQ multiplex PCR; TCRdb has only the in-frame clones, and not every one. The data contain 43,000 or so clones, 70% to 90% of them singletons. Time point indicated: pretreatment peripheral blood. CDR3 length: 14 residues. Germline-derived CDR1 and CDR2 are SGHDN and FVKESK. V lost 4 bases and J lost 6; bases outside the gene matches: 4. Sequenced material: PBMCs, taken around atezolizumab (anti-PD-L1) treatment. This sequence was found in a man between 60 and 70 years old with urothelial cancer. The gene calls are TRBV14 and TRBJ2-7; 12 bases are a match to TRBD2. The CDR3, as DNA: TGTGCCAGCAGCCCTGGACTAGCGGGAAGCGAGCAGTACTTC. Translated, it gives CASSPGLAGSEQYF.